The next 17 T cell receptor beta chains were all read from a single sample in a study of blood T cell repertoires in COVID-19. The assay was immunoSEQ multiplex PCR, and TCRdb's table has in-frame clones only and misses some. Of nearly 70,000 clones listed, about 91% were seen once; the top ten hold 5.5% to 7%. The sample was peripheral blood. These TCRs come from a woman aged 70-85 years with acute or convalescent COVID-19.

This chain connects TRBV5-4 to TRBJ2-7; 14 bases match TRBD2. CDR1 is SGHNT and CDR2 is YYREEE in the germline V gene (reference sequence). Trimming removed 4 bases from V and 7 bases from J; junction bases left unmatched: 7. The CDR3 loop spans 15 amino acids. CDR3 DNA: TGTGCCAGCAGCGGGACTAGCGGGAGTGGGGGGGAGCAGTACTTC. Its translation is CASSGTSGSGGEQYF.

This chain links TRBV18 with TRBJ2-1; 7 bases map to TRBD2. Trimming cost V 1 base and J 5 bases; bases outside gene matches: 2. CDR1 and CDR2 (germline): KGHSH, LQKENI. The CDR3 covers 14 residues. The CDR3 DNA reads as TGTGCCAGCTCACCACTTGCGGGAGACAATGAGCAGTTCTTC. Encoded protein: CASSPLAGDNEQFF. The whole variable domain, filled in from reference TRBV18 and TRBJ2-1, reads NAGVMQNPRHLVRRRGQEARLRCSPMKGHSHVYWYRQLPEEGLKFMVYLQKENIIDESGMPKERFSAEFPKEGPSILRIQQVVRGDSAAYFCASSPLAGDNEQFFGPGTRLTVL.

V and J are TRBV11-1 and TRBJ1-2, with 7 bases that match TRBD1. With 5 bases clipped from V and 4 bases from J, the junction kept 4 bases outside the gene matches. In germline, CDR1 is SGHAT, CDR2 FQDESV (reference sequence). This CDR3 spans 13 amino acids. The CDR3 region is CASSRDRAYGYTF. DNA of the CDR3: TGTGCCAGCAGCCGAGACAGGGCCTATGGCTACACCTTC.

This chain connects TRBV5-8 to TRBJ2-7; 8 bases line up with TRBD2. Unmatched junction bases numbered 5, after V lost 3 bases and J lost 3 bases. The CDR3 covers 14 residues. Germline lookup yields CDR1 SGHTS and CDR2 YDEGEE. CDR3 in DNA: TGTGCCAGCAGCTGGGGCGGGGGGTTCTACGAGCAGTACTTC. It is translated as CASSWGGGFYEQYF. The whole variable domain, remainder taken from reference TRBV5-8 and TRBJ2-7, is EAGVTQSPTHLIKTRGQQATLRCSPISGHTSVYWYQQALGLGLQFLLWYDEGEERNRGNFPPRFSGRQFPNYSSELNVNALELEDSALYLCASSWGGGFYEQYFGPGTRLTVT.

The rearrangement uses TRBV9 and TRBJ2-1; TRBD2 matches 8 bases. Germline V lookup: CDR1 SGDLS, CDR2 YYNGEE. V dropped 0 bases and J dropped 8; count of bases not matched to a gene: 10. The CDR3 has 16 amino acids. CDR3 sequence (DNA): TGTGCCAGCAGCGTAGGGCACGGGAGGGGGTTGGATGAGCAGTTCTTC. Translated, it gives CASSVGHGRGLDEQFF. Full variable domain (outside the CDR3, taken from reference TRBV9 and TRBJ2-1): DSGVTQTPKHLITATGQRVTLRCSPRSGDLSVYWYQQSLDQGLQFLIQYYNGEERAKGNILERFSAQQFPDLHSELNLSSLELGDSALYFCASSVGHGRGLDEQFFGPGTRLTVL.

The rearrangement uses TRBV5-1 and TRBJ2-2, with D unresolved. The V gene lost 1 base and the J gene lost 2 bases, with 6 bases spanning the gap. CDR3 size: 14 residues. Germline lookup yields CDR1 SGHRS and CDR2 YFSETQ. The CDR3 sequence is CASSLTVNTGELFF. Written as DNA, the CDR3 is TGCGCCAGCAGCTTGACTGTAAACACCGGGGAGCTGTTTTTT.

The chain recombines TRBV30 with TRBJ1-1; possibly TRBD1 for D (5 bases). Germline CDR1 and CDR2: GTSNPN and SVGIG (reference sequence). The V end lost 2 bases, the J end lost 3 bases, and 7 bases lay between the germline ends. This CDR3 is built from 12 residues. The CDR3 reads CAWSQGYTEAFF. CDR3 DNA: TGTGCCTGGAGTCAGGGTTACACTGAAGCTTTCTTT.

This chain links TRBV30 with TRBJ1-6; D gene unclear. CDR3 length equals 13 residues. Trimming shortened V by 5 bases and J by 9 bases, and 14 bases separated the two germline ends. The V gene's germline CDR1 is GTSNPN and CDR2 SVGIG (reference sequence). The chain's CDR3 is CAWARLSTSPLHF. The CDR3 DNA reads as TGTGCCTGGGCTAGGCTCTCAACTTCACCCCTCCACTTT.

The chain combines TRBV28 with TRBJ1-5, with 8 bases matching TRBD1. The J segment lost 7 bases and the V segment lost 8 bases, leaving 4 bases of the junction unmatched. This CDR3 spans 12 amino acids. The germline V gene has CDR1 MDHEN and CDR2 SYDVKM. Here the CDR3 DNA reads TGTGCCAGCCAGGGGGCAGGGCAGCCCCAGCATTTT. It is translated as CASQGAGQPQHF. Full variable domain (rest looked up from reference TRBV28 and TRBJ1-5): DVKVTQSSRYLVKRTGEKVFLECVQDMDHENMFWYRQDPGLGLRLIYFSYDVKMKEKGDIPEGYSVSREKKERFSLILESASTNQTSMYLCASQGAGQPQHFGDGTRLSIL.

This clone was seen only once. This chain connects TRBV28 to TRBJ2-1, with TRBD2 matching over 15 bases. The CDR3 is 18 residues long. Germline V gives CDR1 MDHEN, CDR2 SYDVKM. The trim removed 3 bases at V and 6 bases at J, leaving 9 bases unmatched. The CDR3 loop reads CASSFRLGLAGGGNEQFF. Written as DNA, the CDR3 is TGTGCCAGCAGTTTCCGTTTGGGACTAGCGGGAGGCGGCAATGAGCAGTTCTTC.

The rearrangement uses TRBV15 and TRBJ1-3, with D perhaps matching TRBD1 (5 bases). Looked up from germline, CDR1 is LNHNV and CDR2 is YYDKDF (reference sequence). The length of the CDR3 is 15 residues. Trimming removed 5 bases from V and 0 bases from J, with 11 bases in between. This CDR3 reads CATSGGTFSGNTIYF. CDR3 sequence (DNA): TGTGCCACCAGCGGCGGGACCTTCTCTGGAAACACCATATATTTT.

The V and J genes are TRBV19 and TRBJ1-5; TRBD1 is a possible D gene (5 bases). Trimming stripped 5 bases from V and 4 bases from J, with 15 bases between. The CDR3 extends over 15 amino acids. Germline loops: CDR1 LNHDA, CDR2 SQIVND (reference sequence). The chain's CDR3 is CASSLIGGSNQPQHF. DNA of the CDR3: TGTGCCAGTAGTCTTATTGGGGGGTCGAATCAGCCCCAGCATTTT. The full variable domain, rest sourced from reference TRBV19 and TRBJ1-5, is DGGITQSPKYLFRKEGQNVTLSCEQNLNHDAMYWYRQDPGQGLRLIYYSQIVNDFQKGDIAEGYSVSREKKESFPLTVTSAQKNPTAFYLCASSLIGGSNQPQHFGDGTRLSIL.

This clone was observed a few times. The rearrangement uses TRBV30 and TRBJ1-2; D unresolved. The CDR3 sequence is 11 residues long. V was clipped by 2 bases and J by 6 bases, with 7 bases between them. CDR1 GTSNPN and CDR2 SVGIG come from the germline V gene (reference sequence). This CDR3 reads CAWSPSDGYTF. The CDR3 coding sequence is TGTGCCTGGAGTCCTTCCGATGGCTACACCTTC. Drawing the rest from reference TRBV30 and TRBJ1-2, the complete variable domain is SQTIHQWPATLVQPVGSPLSLECTVEGTSNPNLYWYRQAAGRGLQLLFYSVGIGQISSEVPQNLSASRPQDRQFILSSKKLLLSDSGFYLCAWSPSDGYTFGSGTRLTVV.

This chain connects TRBV7-2 to TRBJ2-2; D not certain. From germline, CDR1 is SGHTA and CDR2 FQGNSA. This CDR3 comprises 16 residues. The ends were cut back, 1 base at V and 0 bases at J, with 9 bases in the middle. CDR3 region: CASSLEAGANTGELFF. The DNA for the CDR3 is TGTGCCAGCAGCTTAGAGGCAGGCGCGAACACCGGGGAGCTGTTTTTT. The whole variable domain, remainder taken from reference TRBV7-2 and TRBJ2-2, is GAGVSQSPSNKVTEKGKDVELRCDPISGHTALYWYRQSLGQGLEFLIYFQGNSAPDKSGLPSDRFSAERTGGSVSTLTIQRTQQEDSAVYLCASSLEAGANTGELFFGEGSRLTVL.

This CDR3 reads CASGLKGAGYTF. DNA of the CDR3: TGTGCCAGCGGATTAAAGGGGGCCGGCTACACCTTC. The gene calls are TRBV28 and TRBJ1-2, with TRBD1 matching over 7 bases. V trimming: 8 bases; J trimming: 8 bases; junction bases outside the gene matches: 8. The CDR3 consists of 12 residues. CDR1 and CDR2 (germline): MDHEN, SYDVKM.

The chain links TRBV18 to TRBJ1-1; D gene uncertain. The CDR3 is 15 residues long. Germline CDR1 and CDR2: KGHSH and LQKENI. The V gene lost 1 base and the J gene lost 4 bases, with 13 bases spanning the gap. CDR3 sequence reads: CASSPREGPGTEAFF. CDR3 sequence (DNA): TGTGCCAGCTCACCACGTGAGGGCCCGGGCACTGAAGCTTTCTTT.

In its sample, this clone was seen once. V is TRBV4-1 and J is TRBJ1-1; D unresolved. V was pared by 0 bases and J by 5 bases, with 10 bases between. The CDR3 has 14 amino acids. Germline loops: CDR1 MGHRA, CDR2 YSYEKL. In nucleotides, the CDR3 is TGCGCCAGCAGCCAAGAAAGGTCGGGAACTGAAGCTTTCTTT. Protein sequence: CASSQERSGTEAFF.